The rows below give T cell receptor beta chains drawn from one sample of a study of blood T cell repertoires in COVID-19. Using immunoSEQ multiplex PCR, the repertoire was profiled, and TCRdb retains in-frame clones only, with some absent. Of around 310,000 clones in the sample, approximately 88% were seen once. Specimen: peripheral blood. These receptors were collected from a woman aged 50 to 60 with active or convalescent COVID-19. CDR3s include the opening cysteine and the closing phenylalanine or tryptophan. A D gene is named only where the DNA matches it firmly. Expanded clones get a size class; other rows say once, few or many, or leave the size out.

abundance: NA
j_gene: TRBJ1-2
d_gene: TRBD1
v_gene: TRBV7-2
CDR3nt: TGTGCCAGCAGTCCGACGACAGGGGGTTTGGATGGCTACACCTTC
CDR3aa: CASSPTTGGLDGYTF

abundance: few
j_gene: TRBJ1-2
d_gene: NA
v_gene: TRBV18
CDR3nt: TGTGCCAGCTCACCTCAGGGGACCGGCTACACCTTC
CDR3aa: CASSPQGTGYTF

abundance: NA
j_gene: TRBJ2-1
d_gene: NA
v_gene: TRBV30
CDR3nt: TGTGCCTGGAGTTCGTCTAGCTACAATGAGCAGTTCTTC
CDR3aa: CAWSSSSYNEQFF

abundance: NA
j_gene: TRBJ1-5
d_gene: NA
v_gene: TRBV28
CDR3nt: TGTGCCAGCAGTCCCGCGGGGGGCGATAATCAGCCCCAGCATTTT
CDR3aa: CASSPAGGDNQPQHF

abundance: NA
j_gene: TRBJ2-3
d_gene: TRBD2
v_gene: TRBV9
CDR3nt: TGTGCCAGCAGCGTAGTAGGAGCGGGAGGGCCTAATACGCAGTATTTT
CDR3aa: CASSVVGAGGPNTQYF

abundance: NA
j_gene: TRBJ2-7
d_gene: TRBD1
v_gene: TRBV7-2
CDR3nt: TGTGCCAGCAGCTTCCTTGCTCGGACAGGTTCGCACGAGCAGTACTTC
CDR3aa: CASSFLARTGSHEQYF

abundance: NA
j_gene: TRBJ1-4
d_gene: NA
v_gene: TRBV5-6
CDR3nt: TGTGCCAGCAGCTTTCGGGGGGAAAAACTGTTTTTT
CDR3aa: CASSFRGEKLFF

abundance: NA
j_gene: TRBJ1-6
d_gene: TRBD1
v_gene: TRBV28
CDR3nt: TGTGCCAGCACCACTACGGGACAGGGGGCAGGGGGTAATTCACCCCTCCACTTT
CDR3aa: CASTTTGQGAGGNSPLHF

abundance: NA
j_gene: TRBJ2-2
d_gene: TRBD2
v_gene: TRBV2
CDR3nt: TGTGCCAGCAGTGAGCACCCTAGCGGGGAAAGGCCCGGGGAGCTGTTTTTT
CDR3aa: CASSEHPSGERPGELFF

abundance: NA
j_gene: TRBJ1-5
d_gene: NA
v_gene: TRBV28
CDR3nt: TGTGCCAGCAGTTTCGGACAAGCCTATCAGCCCCAGCATTTT
CDR3aa: CASSFGQAYQPQHF

abundance: NA
j_gene: TRBJ1-4
d_gene: TRBD1
v_gene: TRBV7-8
CDR3nt: TGTGCCAGCAGCTTAACCGCCGGGACAGGGCCTGAAAAACTGTTTTTT
CDR3aa: CASSLTAGTGPEKLFF

abundance: NA
j_gene: TRBJ1-2
d_gene: NA
v_gene: TRBV6-2/TRBV6-3
CDR3nt: TGTGCCAGCAGTTACAAATCAAGGGGGAACACCTTC
CDR3aa: CASSYKSRGNTF